What follows are 29 T cell receptor beta chains derived from one specimen sequenced in a study of T cell repertoires in cytomegalovirus infection. TCRdb passed the reads through MiXCR, listing each CDR3 protein once. This sample has 630,000 or so distinct CDR3 sequences, with roughly 24% found just once. The sequencing input was CD8+ T cells from PBMCs. The receptors originated from a human donor in good health (CMV status not recorded). Some clones in this sample may be carry-over from other donors' samples.

This clonotype came up many times. The V and J genes are TRBV7-8 and TRBJ2-5; 8 nucleotides match TRBD1. The J segment lost 2 bases and the V segment lost 4 bases, leaving 12 bases of the junction unmatched. The CDR3 has 17 amino acids. Germline V gives CDR1 SGHVS, CDR2 FQNEAQ. The CDR3 sequence is CASSWDRHTGRQETQYF. CDR3 nucleotide sequence: TGTGCCAGCAGCTGGGACAGGCACACTGGACGGCAAGAGACCCAGTACTTC.

This clonotype has a handful of counts. CDR3 sequence reads: CASSEGTPNTGELFF. The CDR3 nucleotides are TGTGCCAGCAGTGAAGGGACACCGAACACCGGGGAGCTGTTTTTT. The V gene is TRBV2, the J gene TRBJ2-2; perhaps TRBD1 as D (5 bases). The V gene's germline CDR1 is SNHLY and CDR2 FYNNEI. V shed 1 base and J shed 0 bases, with 6 bases lying between them. This CDR3 is 15 amino acids long.

This clonotype has at least ten counts. This chain links TRBV11-2 with TRBJ2-6, with D hard to call. The CDR3 length is 12 residues. Germline CDR1 reads SGHAT; CDR2 reads FQNNGV. V lost 6 bases, J lost 5 bases, and 5 bases lay in between. CDR3 sequence (DNA): TGTGCCAGCAGTGACTGGGCCAACGTCCTGACTTTC. It translates to CASSDWANVLTF.

The rearrangement joins TRBV10-3 to TRBJ2-1; 8 nucleotides line up with TRBD2. The CDR3 spans 19 residues. Germline assignment: CDR1 ENHRY and CDR2 SYGVKD. V gave up 2 bases and J gave up 7 bases; unmatched junction bases: 19. As DNA, the CDR3 is TGTGCCATCAGTGAGAGGGCTTTCTCCGCGGGGGGCCCAAATAATGAGCAGTTCTTC. Its protein is CAISERAFSAGGPNNEQFF.

About this clonotype: A read error may account for a junction end that differs from germline. V and J are TRBV7-3 and TRBJ2-1; 11 nucleotides match TRBD2. CDR1 is SGHTA, CDR2 FQGTGA, per germline. This CDR3 has 15 amino acids. The CDR3 nucleotides are TGTGCCAGCAGCGTAACTAGCGGGGGTTACGATGAGCAGTTCTTC. Amino acids: CASSVTSGGYDEQFF.

The chain links TRBV6-1 to TRBJ1-4, with TRBD1 identical over 8 bases. This CDR3 region has 15 residues. With 6 bases clipped from V and 7 bases from J, the junction kept 10 bases outside the gene matches. Germline CDR1 reads MNHNS; CDR2 reads SASEGT. In nucleotides, the CDR3 is TGTGCCAGCAGGGTCAGACAGGGGTACAGTGAAAAACTGTTTTTT. It specifies CASRVRQGYSEKLFF.

This clonotype showed up just a few times. The V call is TRBV12-5, the J call TRBJ2-7; no clear D. The CDR3 runs to 11 residues. Germline V gene sequence: CDR1 LGHNT, CDR2 FRNRAP. Deletions cut 3 bases from V and 5 bases from J, with 5 bases between. CDR3 sequence: CASGLRDEQYF. The CDR3 DNA reads as TGTGCTAGTGGTTTACGTGACGAGCAGTACTTC.

A remark on this clonotype: Relative to the germline gene, one junction end is altered; a read error may explain this. The genes are TRBV28 and TRBJ2-3; 9 bases are a match to TRBD2. CDR3 length equals 16 residues. Germline CDR1 and CDR2: MDHEN and SYDVKM. CDR3 in amino acids: CTSSFGAGGITDTQYF. The CDR3 nucleotides read TGTACCAGCAGTTTCGGAGCGGGGGGTATTACAGATACGCAGTATTTT.

Concerning this clonotype: This clone may be a read error of a much larger clone one base away. This sequence joins TRBV7-3 and TRBJ2-1; 10 bases are a match to TRBD2. The junction had 3 bases not matched to a gene; V was cut back by 5 bases and J by 2 bases. Germline-derived CDR1 and CDR2 are SGHTA and FQGTGA. The CDR3 length is 15 residues. The CDR3 nucleotides are TGTGCCAGCAGCACGGGACTAGCGCCCTACAATGAGCAGTTCTTC. It specifies CASSTGLAPYNEQFF.

The chain carries TRBV13 and TRBJ2-1; the D gene is possibly TRBD1 (6 bases). The ends were cut back, 8 bases at V and 5 bases at J, with 10 bases in the middle. From germline, CDR1 is PRHDT and CDR2 FYEKMQ (reference sequence). There are 12 residues in the CDR3. The CDR3 is CASGQQNNEQFF. CDR3 DNA: TGTGCCAGCGGACAGCAAAACAATGAGCAGTTCTTC. Based on the CDR3 plus reference TRBV13 and TRBJ2-1, the full variable domain is AAGVIQSPRHLIKEKRETATLKCYPIPRHDTVYWYQQGPGQDPQFLISFYEKMQSDKGSIPDRFSAQQFSDYHSELNMSSLELGDSALYFCASGQQNNEQFFGPGTRLTVL.

This clonotype showed up many times. The chain is built from TRBV7-9 and TRBJ1-4; no clear D. Germline V CDR1 and CDR2: SEHNR, FQNEAQ (reference sequence). The CDR3 extends over 15 amino acids. Trimming removed 4 bases from V and 4 bases from J, with 13 bases in between. This CDR3 is CASSSPGRINEKLFF. In DNA form, the CDR3 reads TGTGCCAGCAGCTCCCCAGGACGGATTAATGAAAAACTGTTTTTT.

This clonotype has a single count. A much bigger clone sits one base away, suggesting this may be a read error. In this CDR3 the conserved last residue, phenylalanine or tryptophan, is missing, so a read error is likely. The chain recombines TRBV6-6 with TRBJ2-5; maybe TRBD2 (7 bases). The CDR3 length is 13 residues. The germline gives CDR1 MNHNY, CDR2 SVGAGI (reference sequence). Deletions cut 10 bases from V and 5 bases from J, with 17 bases between. The CDR3: CATDSGGLETQYI. The CDR3 DNA follows: TGTGCCACAGATTCCGGGGGGCTGGAGACCCAGTACATC.

This clonotype was observed at least ten times. The V call is TRBV28, the J call TRBJ2-5; TRBD1 is a possible D gene (6 bases). CDR1 and CDR2 from the germline V gene are MDHEN and SYDVKM. The length of the CDR3 is 18 residues. Between the trimmed V and J ends, which lost 1 base and 1 base, there was a span of 19 bases. CDR3 region: CASSLSPAMTGPQETQYF. CDR3 coding DNA: TGTGCCAGCAGTTTATCTCCCGCCATGACAGGCCCCCAAGAGACCCAGTACTTC.

This clonotype was seen many times. V and J are TRBV7-8 and TRBJ2-5; no reliable D call. V lost 6 bases, J lost 4 bases, and 15 bases lay in between. The length of the CDR3 is 14 residues. Germline V gene lookup returns CDR1 SGHVS and CDR2 FQNEAQ. DNA for the CDR3: TGTGCCAGCAGATATGACTGGGATGGAGAGACCCAGTACTTC. This codes for CASRYDWDGETQYF.

The genes are TRBV2 and TRBJ2-2, with TRBD1 matching over 7 bases. CDR3 length equals 12 residues. V lost 9 bases, J lost 4 bases, and 2 bases stayed unmatched. CDR1 SNHLY and CDR2 FYNNEI come from the germline V gene. The CDR3: CARDRPTGELFF. The CDR3 DNA reads TGTGCCAGGGACAGGCCCACCGGGGAGCTGTTTTTT.

In its sample, this clonotype was seen a few times. The rearrangement links TRBV14 to TRBJ2-1; perhaps TRBD2 as D (6 bases). CDR3 length equals 16 residues. Germline lookup yields CDR1 SGHDN and CDR2 FVKESK. V shed 2 bases and J shed 3 bases, with 14 bases lying between them. The DNA for the CDR3 is TGTGCCAGCAGCCAATTGGCGGGACTCCACTACAATGAGCAGTTCTTC. Protein: CASSQLAGLHYNEQFF.

This clonotype has a count of ten or more. V is TRBV7-9 and J is TRBJ1-5; a possible D gene is TRBD1 (5 bases). Germline CDR1 is SEHNR and CDR2 is FQNEAQ (reference sequence). This CDR3 spans 16 amino acids. Trimming took off 5 bases at V and 2 bases at J, with 16 bases between the two ends. CDR3 residues: CASSPTRGAGNQPQHF. The CDR3 DNA reads TGTGCCAGCAGCCCCACCCGAGGGGCGGGCAATCAGCCCCAGCATTTT. The full variable domain, completed using reference TRBV7-9 and TRBJ1-5, is DTGVSQNPRHKITKRGQNVTFRCDPISEHNRLYWYRQTLGQGPEFLTYFQNEAQLEKSRLLSDRFSAERPKGSFSTLEIQRTEQGDSAMYLCASSPTRGAGNQPQHFGDGTRLSIL.

This chain uses TRBV7-4 with TRBJ2-1; 9 nucleotides align to TRBD1. Germline V gives CDR1 SGHVT, CDR2 SQSDAQ. J was trimmed by 6 bases and V by 0 bases; bases with no gene match: 12. CDR3 length equals 18 residues. The CDR3 loop reads CASSLASFLKTGGNEQFF. The CDR3, as DNA: TGTGCCAGCAGCTTAGCCTCCTTCCTAAAGACAGGGGGCAATGAGCAGTTCTTC.

With respect to this clonotype: A much larger clone differs by one base, so this may be a read error. The V call is TRBV12-3 or TRBV12-4, the J call TRBJ1-1; D uncertain. CDR3 length equals 19 residues. The V and J ends lost 1 base and 0 bases respectively, with 21 bases between them. CDR3 loop: CASSLGHATDWPMNTEAFF. The CDR3 DNA reads TGTGCCAGCAGTTTAGGACATGCAACAGATTGGCCGATGAACACTGAAGCTTTCTTT.

The chain links TRBV20-1 to TRBJ1-6; 7 bases match TRBD1. Trimming at V came to 0 bases and at J to 7 bases, leaving 12 bases not matched to a gene. The CDR3 contains 17 residues. CDR1 is DFQATT, CDR2 SNEGSKA, per germline (reference sequence). CDR3 DNA: TGCAGTGCTAGAGATAGAGAAGGGGGCGTACGGAATTCACCCCTCCACTTT. The encoded protein is CSARDREGGVRNSPLHF.

The chain carries TRBV9 and TRBJ2-3; D gene ambiguous. V lost 4 bases to trimming and J lost 6 bases, with 9 bases between them. This CDR3 has 12 residues. Germline V gene lookup returns CDR1 SGDLS and CDR2 YYNGEE. CDR3 in DNA: TGTGCCAGCAGCTCCTCCAGGGATACGCAGTATTTT. Residues: CASSSSRDTQYF.

This clonotype was picked up many times. The chain links TRBV11-1 to TRBJ1-6; 8 bases are shared with TRBD1. The V gene's germline CDR1 is SGHAT and CDR2 FQDESV (reference sequence). V dropped 7 bases and J dropped 10; count of bases not matched to a gene: 15. This CDR3 region has 16 residues. The CDR3 here is CASTATGQGARSPLHF. CDR3 coding DNA: TGTGCCAGCACCGCCACAGGGCAGGGGGCGCGGTCACCCCTCCACTTT.

The V gene is TRBV7-9, the J gene TRBJ1-6; D is unresolved. The CDR3 sequence is 16 residues long. V was trimmed by 6 bases and J by 7 bases, leaving 19 bases between them. The germline V gene encodes CDR1 SEHNR and CDR2 FQNEAQ (reference sequence). The CDR3 DNA follows: TGTGCCAGCAGTTTGACAACAATCAGACCAAATTCACCCCTCCACTTT. As protein: CASSLTTIRPNSPLHF.

This chain uses TRBV7-3 with TRBJ2-2, with 9 bases fitting TRBD2. V was clipped by 6 bases and J by 5 bases; unmatched bases: 13. Germline-derived CDR1 and CDR2 are SGHTA and FQGTGA. The CDR3 extends over 17 amino acids. CDR3 coding DNA: TGTGCCAGCAGTTTGCCAGGGCGGGGGGGCCTTACCGGGGAGCTGTTTTTT. As protein: CASSLPGRGGLTGELFF.

This clonotype was picked up many times. The rearrangement uses TRBV12-3 or TRBV12-4 and TRBJ2-3; TRBD2 aligns across 8 bases. Losses at the gene ends were 5 bases for V and 3 bases for J; bases not matched to a gene: 4. The CDR3 is made up of 14 amino acids. DNA of the CDR3: TGTGCCAGCAGTCGGGGGGGCATGACAGATACGCAGTATTTT. This codes for CASSRGGMTDTQYF.

In its sample, this clonotype was seen many times. V gene TRBV12-3 or TRBV12-4 combines with J gene TRBJ2-3; 7 bases align to TRBD2. Losses at the gene ends were 5 bases for V and 9 bases for J; bases not matched to a gene: 14. The CDR3 totals 15 residues. This CDR3 reads CASSEYGGNQRTQYF. The DNA of the CDR3 is TGTGCCAGCAGTGAATACGGGGGGAACCAGCGGACGCAGTATTTT.

The chain is built from TRBV2 and TRBJ2-7; D not certain. Germline V gives CDR1 SNHLY, CDR2 FYNNEI. The CDR3 runs to 13 residues. Trimming pared 10 bases from V and 4 bases from J, leaving 17 bases between. The CDR3 region is CATSGGERYEQYF. The CDR3 nucleotides are TGTGCCACCTCAGGTGGCGAAAGGTACGAGCAGTACTTC. The full variable domain, rest sourced from reference TRBV2 and TRBJ2-7, is EPEVTQTPSHQVTQMGQEVILRCVPISNHLYFYWYRQILGQKVEFLVSFYNNEISEKSEIFDDQFSVERPDGSNFTLKIRSTKLEDSAMYFCATSGGERYEQYFGPGTRLTVT.

In this sample, this clonotype turned up many times. V and J are TRBV20-1 and TRBJ1-2; D is possibly TRBD1 (5 bases). The CDR3 runs to 13 residues. Trimming removed 2 bases from V and 1 base from J, with 8 bases in between. Germline V gives CDR1 DFQATT, CDR2 SNEGSKA (reference sequence). The CDR3 nucleotides are TGCAGTGCTAGACAGGGAGGTAACTATGGCTACACCTTC. Amino acid sequence: CSARQGGNYGYTF.

This clonotype was found many times. CDR3: CASSFRTDRSQNTEAFF. CDR3 sequence (DNA): TGTGCCAGCAGCTTCAGGACAGATCGAAGCCAGAACACTGAAGCTTTCTTT. V is TRBV7-8 and J is TRBJ1-1; the D gene is possibly TRBD1 (6 bases). CDR3 length: 17 residues. Trimming took 3 bases from V and 1 from J, leaving 18 bases between them. Germline CDR1 and CDR2: SGHVS and FQNEAQ.